The next 30 T cell receptor beta chains were all read from a single sample in a study of blood T cell repertoires in COVID-19. Some clones are missing from TCRdb's copy, which holds only in-frame ones; the method was immunoSEQ multiplex PCR. The table has 80,000 or so clones, 86% seen once. Sequenced: peripheral blood. The receptors derive from a human donor in a cohort sampled during active COVID-19.

This clone has just a few counts. V usage is TRBV27 and J usage is TRBJ2-7; 11 nucleotides align to TRBD1. CDR1 is MNHEY and CDR2 is SMNVEV in the germline V gene (reference sequence). Losses at the gene ends were 5 bases for V and 2 bases for J; bases not matched to a gene: 5. CDR3 length equals 15 residues. The CDR3 loop is CASSQDRGPTYEQYF. As DNA, the CDR3 is TGTGCCAGCAGTCAGGACAGGGGGCCAACCTACGAGCAGTACTTC.

This chain connects TRBV5-1 to TRBJ2-1; tentative D call: TRBD2 (5 bases). Trimming stripped 2 bases from V and 0 bases from J, with 9 bases between. The CDR3 is made up of 15 amino acids. Germline CDR1 reads SGHRS; CDR2 reads YFSETQ. Here the CDR3 DNA reads TGCGCCAGCAGCTTTGACGGGAACTCCTACAATGAGCAGTTCTTC. It yields the protein CASSFDGNSYNEQFF.

V usage is TRBV27 and J usage is TRBJ2-7, with a weak D call TRBD2 (6 bases). The V gene's germline CDR1 is MNHEY and CDR2 SMNVEV (reference sequence). V dropped 3 bases and J dropped 7 bases, with 19 bases sitting between them. This CDR3 has 15 residues. This CDR3 is CASSFFSGTATEQYF. CDR3 DNA: TGTGCCAGCAGTTTTTTCTCCGGGACTGCTACGGAGCAGTACTTC.

The chain uses TRBV4-3 and TRBJ2-1; the D gene is possibly TRBD1 (6 bases). Germline values: CDR1 LGHNA, CDR2 YSLEER. V gave up 0 bases and J gave up 4 bases, with 10 bases separating them. The CDR3 has 15 residues. The CDR3 reads CASSQDTGSYNEQFF. The DNA of the CDR3 is TGCGCCAGCAGCCAAGATACAGGGTCATACAATGAGCAGTTCTTC.

This clone has just one count. The chain combines TRBV7-9 with TRBJ2-2; D remains ambiguous. V gave up 1 base and J gave up 8 bases, with 20 bases separating them. The germline V gene encodes CDR1 SEHNR and CDR2 FQNEAQ (reference sequence). There are 17 residues in the CDR3. CDR3 in amino acids: CASSLGAPNARAGELFF. CDR3 sequence (DNA): TGTGCCAGCAGCTTAGGAGCGCCGAACGCGCGAGCAGGGGAGCTGTTTTTT.

This rearrangement joins TRBV13 to TRBJ2-5; a possible D gene is TRBD1 (6 bases). The V end was cut by 5 bases, the J end by 2 bases, with 9 bases between. This CDR3 region has 13 residues. Germline CDR1 reads PRHDT; CDR2 reads FYEKMQ (reference sequence). CDR3 amino acids: CASSPDRQETQYF. CDR3 nucleotides: TGTGCCAGCAGCCCGGACAGACAAGAGACCCAGTACTTC.

The gene calls are TRBV11-1 and TRBJ1-4; TRBD1 aligns across 10 bases. The CDR3 runs 14 residues. The V and J ends lost 5 bases and 5 bases, in that order; junction bases with no gene match: 2. The V gene's germline CDR1 is SGHAT and CDR2 FQDESV (reference sequence). The DNA of the CDR3 is TGTGCCAGCAGCCGGGACAGGGGAAATGAAAAACTGTTTTTT. Translating gives CASSRDRGNEKLFF.

The CDR3 nucleotides read TGTGCCAGCAGTACAACAGGGGGCCTGGAAAAACTGTTTTTT. Residues: CASSTTGGLEKLFF. The gene calls are TRBV6-5 and TRBJ1-4; 9 nucleotides match TRBD1. J gave up 8 bases and V 5 bases, and 6 bases lay outside the gene matches. CDR1 and CDR2 (germline): MNHEY, SVGAGI. The CDR3 is 14 residues long.

This clone was counted a single time. This sequence joins TRBV6-5 and TRBJ2-2; 14 bases map to TRBD2. Germline trimming cut 0 bases from V and 6 bases from J; bases unmatched to any gene: 0. Per germline, CDR1 MNHEY and CDR2 SVGAGI. CDR3 size: 16 residues. CDR3 in amino acids: CASSYSTSGGAGELFF. The DNA of the CDR3 is TGTGCCAGCAGTTACTCGACTAGCGGGGGGGCCGGGGAGCTGTTTTTT.

V is TRBV7-3 and J is TRBJ2-3; 8 nucleotides line up with TRBD1. The CDR3 loop spans 14 amino acids. V lost 5 bases and J lost 0; bases outside the gene matches: 1. Germline V gives CDR1 SGHTA, CDR2 FQGTGA. The CDR3 DNA reads TGTGCCAGCAGCCGGACAGGGAGCACAGATACGCAGTATTTT. This gives the protein CASSRTGSTDTQYF.

This chain uses TRBV4-1 with TRBJ1-6, with D hard to call. This CDR3 is built from 16 residues. Trimming removed 6 bases from V and 7 bases from J, with 19 bases in between. The germline V gene has CDR1 MGHRA and CDR2 YSYEKL. This CDR3 is CASSRLQFSRNSPLHF. CDR3 sequence (DNA): TGCGCCAGCAGTCGATTACAGTTCTCAAGAAATTCACCCCTCCACTTT.

The CDR3 bases are TGTGCCAGTAGTACCGACAGGGGATGGAGCAATGAGCAGTTCTTC. Its translation is CASSTDRGWSNEQFF. This chain connects TRBV19 to TRBJ2-1; TRBD1 matches 8 bases. Germline lookup yields CDR1 LNHDA and CDR2 SQIVND (reference sequence). J lost 6 bases, V lost 4 bases, and 8 bases had no gene match. The CDR3 has 15 amino acids.

J is TRBJ1-3 and V is TRBV5-1; D may be TRBD1 (5 bases). Germline CDR1 and CDR2: SGHRS and YFSETQ. CDR3 length: 14 residues. V shed 1 base and J shed 9 bases, with 14 bases lying between them. The CDR3 reads CASSLSGGKGTIYF. As DNA, the CDR3 is TGCGCCAGCAGCTTGTCGGGGGGAAAGGGCACCATATATTTT.

This clone was observed a handful of times. The chain recombines TRBV18 with TRBJ2-2; maybe TRBD1 (5 bases). The germline V and J ends were trimmed by 5 bases and 7 bases, with 8 bases remaining between them. Germline CDR1 KGHSH, CDR2 LQKENI. The CDR3 has 12 residues. CDR3 region: CASSFDSGELFF. CDR3 nucleotides: TGTGCCAGCTCATTCGACAGCGGGGAGCTGTTTTTT. The full variable domain, rest sourced from reference TRBV18 and TRBJ2-2, is NAGVMQNPRHLVRRRGQEARLRCSPMKGHSHVYWYRQLPEEGLKFMVYLQKENIIDESGMPKERFSAEFPKEGPSILRIQQVVRGDSAAYFCASSFDSGELFFGEGSRLTVL.

V is TRBV5-8 and J is TRBJ1-1; perhaps TRBD1 as D (5 bases). V shed 1 base and J shed 1 base, with 8 bases lying between them. Germline V gene lookup returns CDR1 SGHTS and CDR2 YDEGEE. This CDR3 is built from 14 residues. This CDR3 reads CASSLRGGNTEAFF. As DNA, the CDR3 is TGTGCCAGCAGCTTGCGGGGGGGGAACACTGAAGCTTTCTTT.

The chain links TRBV19 to TRBJ2-3, with a weak D call TRBD2 (7 bases). This CDR3 is built from 13 residues. V lost 5 bases to trimming and J lost 6 bases, with 12 bases between them. CDR1 is LNHDA and CDR2 is SQIVND in the germline V gene (reference sequence). CDR3 in amino acids: CASSAGGPDTQYF. The CDR3 DNA follows: TGTGCCAGTAGTGCCGGGGGGCCGGATACGCAGTATTTT.

In the case of this clone: The junction and the germline gene differ at one end; a read error may be behind it. The CDR3 DNA sequence: TGCAGCGCTGAAGTCAGGGGTTGGAGAAACACCATATATTTT. The encoded protein is CSAEVRGWRNTIYF. The chain recombines TRBV29-1 with TRBJ1-3; TRBD1 is a possible D gene (6 bases). The length of the CDR3 is 14 residues. Germline CDR1 SQVTM, CDR2 ANQGSEA.

This clone has just one count. The V and J genes are TRBV6-2 or TRBV6-3 and TRBJ1-2, with TRBD1 as a possible D gene (5 bases). V lost 0 bases and J lost 4, with 9 bases in between. Per the germline V gene, CDR1 is MNHEY and CDR2 is SVGEGT. This CDR3 comprises 14 residues. The CDR3 is CASSYSGGSYGYTF. In DNA form, the CDR3 reads TGTGCCAGCAGTTACTCCGGGGGTTCCTATGGCTACACCTTC.

The rearrangement uses TRBV9 and TRBJ1-6; D uncertain. V shed 0 bases and J shed 10 bases, with 14 bases lying between them. This CDR3 contains 15 residues. Germline CDR1 and CDR2: SGDLS and YYNGEE. The CDR3 DNA reads as TGTGCCAGCAGCGTAGACCCGGTAGTGGGCTCACCCCTCCACTTT. It codes for CASSVDPVVGSPLHF.

The V gene is TRBV28, the J gene TRBJ2-7; 7 bases fit TRBD1. The V and J ends lost 5 bases and 5 bases, in that order; junction bases with no gene match: 9. The CDR3 consists of 14 residues. CDR1 is MDHEN, CDR2 SYDVKM, per germline. CDR3 in DNA: TGTGCCAGCAGTGTAGGGGGCTCGGGAAACGAGCAGTACTTC. Translated, it gives CASSVGGSGNEQYF.

The chain recombines TRBV11-2 with TRBJ1-2; TRBD1 aligns across 10 bases. The CDR3 has 15 residues. Unmatched junction bases numbered 2, after V lost 0 bases and J lost 4 bases. Germline loops: CDR1 SGHAT, CDR2 FQNNGV. Here the CDR3 DNA reads TGTGCCAGCAGCTTAGATGGGACAGGGGTCTATGGCTACACCTTC. Amino acids: CASSLDGTGVYGYTF.

This clone was recorded a few times. The chain employs TRBV29-1 and TRBJ2-7; 11 bases match TRBD1. The CDR3 spans 13 residues. V lost 4 bases to trimming and J lost 3 bases; unmatched junction nucleotides: 2. Germline values: CDR1 SQVTM, CDR2 ANQGSEA. DNA of the CDR3: TGCAGCGTTGGAGGGACAGGGGGCTACGAGCAGTACTTC. This sequence encodes CSVGGTGGYEQYF.

The CDR3 protein is CASSLGGSRGQETQYF. Written as DNA, the CDR3 is TGTGCCAGCAGCTTAGGGGGTAGCAGGGGCCAAGAGACCCAGTACTTC. The chain joins TRBV11-3 to TRBJ2-5; possible D gene TRBD1, 6 bases. Germline CDR1 and CDR2: SGHNT and YENEEA. The CDR3 runs to 16 residues. Trimming took 1 base from V and 1 from J, leaving 13 bases between them.

This clone was detected a few times. This chain joins TRBV28 and TRBJ2-7, with 10 nucleotides matching TRBD1. Trimming at V came to 5 bases and at J to 4 bases, leaving 8 bases not matched to a gene. The CDR3 has 15 residues. Per the germline V gene, CDR1 is MDHEN and CDR2 is SYDVKM. The CDR3 reads CASSPQGQGKYEQYF. CDR3 nucleotide sequence: TGTGCCAGCAGTCCACAGGGACAGGGGAAATACGAGCAGTACTTC. The whole variable domain, remainder taken from reference TRBV28 and TRBJ2-7, is DVKVTQSSRYLVKRTGEKVFLECVQDMDHENMFWYRQDPGLGLRLIYFSYDVKMKEKGDIPEGYSVSREKKERFSLILESASTNQTSMYLCASSPQGQGKYEQYFGPGTRLTVT.

The table lists this clone with a few counts. This chain connects TRBV7-8 to TRBJ2-7; 8 positions match TRBD1. This CDR3 has 14 amino acids. From germline, CDR1 is SGHVS and CDR2 FQNEAQ. Unmatched junction bases numbered 4, after V lost 2 bases and J lost 4 bases. CDR3 region: CASSLQGQVYEQYF. The DNA for the CDR3 is TGTGCCAGCAGCTTACAGGGACAGGTATACGAGCAGTACTTC.

This chain joins TRBV27 and TRBJ1-2; the D is unclear. Per the germline V gene, CDR1 is MNHEY and CDR2 is SMNVEV (reference sequence). With 5 bases removed from V and 5 bases from J, the gap between germline ends came to 6 bases. This CDR3 comprises 11 residues. CDR3: CASSPGYGYTF. Written as DNA, the CDR3 is TGTGCCAGCAGTCCCGGGTATGGCTACACCTTC.

J is TRBJ1-1 and V is TRBV2; maybe TRBD1 (5 bases). Germline V gene data show CDR1 as SNHLY and CDR2 as FYNNEI. V lost 5 bases and J lost 4, with 14 bases in between. The CDR3 has 14 residues. The CDR3 reads CASSMDGGVTEAFF. As DNA, the CDR3 is TGTGCCAGCAGTATGGATGGGGGGGTCACTGAAGCTTTCTTT.

The chain uses TRBV9 and TRBJ2-3; D remains ambiguous. Germline V gene lookup returns CDR1 SGDLS and CDR2 YYNGEE. With 1 base removed from V and 2 bases from J, the gap between germline ends came to 14 bases. This CDR3 is built from 16 residues. CDR3 region: CASSVKSRTYTDTQYF. In DNA form, the CDR3 reads TGTGCCAGCAGCGTAAAGTCCCGCACCTACACAGATACGCAGTATTTT.

The chain links TRBV5-1 to TRBJ2-1; weak D call: TRBD1 (6 bases). In germline, CDR1 is SGHRS, CDR2 YFSETQ. V lost 1 base and J 8 bases, leaving 16 bases between the germline ends. The CDR3 is 15 amino acids. CDR3 coding DNA: TGCGCCAGCAGCTTGCGAGGGGGAGCCTGGGATGAGCAGTTCTTC. The encoded protein is CASSLRGGAWDEQFF.

This chain links TRBV1 with TRBJ2-3; the table assigns TRBD2, which was not confirmed against the DNA. TRBV1 is recorded as a pseudogene. The CDR3 is made up of 20 amino acids. The CDR3, as DNA: TGCACCAGCAGCCATACCCTCTTGGGACTAGCGGGGGCCGTCACAGATACGCAGTATTTT. Protein product: CTSSHTLLGLAGAVTDTQYF.